This T cell receptor beta chain was sequenced for a study of T cell responses to AZD1222 COVID-19 vaccine. Study conclusions and caveats: Donors were largely white British and mainly female; clonal diversity was possibly underestimated. Reportedly, close to half of spike-specific TCRs are directed against unmutated variant regions.

The CDR3 covers 13 residues. Germline CDR1 reads SGHDT; CDR2 reads YYEEEE. The germline V and J ends were trimmed by 2 bases and 2 bases, with 7 bases remaining between them. Clones were sequenced by immunoSEQ multiplex PCR, and TCRdb holds only the in-frame ones, with some missing. This repertoire shows roughly 200,000 clones, about 93% found once; its top ten account for over 0.95%. For this clone: The antigen is not known.

This chain joins TRBV5-6 and TRBJ2-5, with D possibly TRBD2 on 5 matching bases. This clonotype was obtained from an adult in good health. The sequenced sample was peripheral blood, obtained on day 0 of MenACWY control vaccination. CDR3 in DNA: TGTGCCAGCAGCTTCGCGGGTCAAGAGACCCAGTACTTC. Protein sequence: CASSFAGQETQYF.